Listed here are 19 T cell receptor beta chains from one sample, sequenced in a study of shared clonotypes between healthy human individuals. Generated by immunoSEQ multiplex PCR, the TCRdb table keeps only in-frame clones and is missing some. The data show 950,000 to 1,300,000 clones, under 80% seen once. Sequencing used memory CD4+ T cells sorted from blood. Subset of the sample: CD45RA-negative fraction. These receptors all stem from a man between 18 and 29 years old in good health.

This clone was seen more than once but under ten times. The chain has TRBV9 and TRBJ1-3; tentatively, D is TRBD1 (5 bases). Germline CDR1 reads SGDLS; CDR2 reads YYNGEE. Trimming took 0 bases from V and 9 from J, leaving 16 bases between them. The CDR3 is 15 residues long. CDR3: CASSVEGAGKSTIYF. In DNA, the CDR3 is TGTGCCAGCAGCGTAGAAGGGGCAGGGAAATCCACCATATATTTT. The full variable domain, in which reference TRBV9 and TRBJ1-3 provide the parts outside the CDR3, is DSGVTQTPKHLITATGQRVTLRCSPRSGDLSVYWYQQSLDQGLQFLIQYYNGEERAKGNILERFSAQQFPDLHSELNLSSLELGDSALYFCASSVEGAGKSTIYFGEGSWLTVV.

The chain joins TRBV4-3 to TRBJ2-2, with TRBD2 identical over 8 bases. V was clipped by 4 bases and J by 6 bases; unmatched bases: 10. The CDR3 is made up of 16 amino acids. Germline loops: CDR1 LGHNA, CDR2 YSLEER. CDR3 nucleotide sequence: TGCGCCAGCAGCCGAACCGGGACTAGTTCTTCCGGGGAGCTGTTTTTT. Amino acids: CASSRTGTSSSGELFF.

The genes are TRBV7-2 and TRBJ2-7, with a weak D call TRBD1 (6 bases). Germline CDR1 is SGHTA and CDR2 is FQGNSA. Trimming pared 6 bases from V and 2 bases from J, leaving 14 bases between. There are 14 residues in the CDR3. The CDR3 nucleotides read TGTGCCAGCAGGGGCCCGGACAGAACCTACGAGCAGTACTTC. Protein product: CASRGPDRTYEQYF.

The chain carries TRBV2 and TRBJ2-3; D unclear. CDR1 and CDR2 (germline): SNHLY, FYNNEI. The CDR3 contains 13 residues. Trimming stripped 7 bases from V and 6 bases from J, with 14 bases between. This CDR3 is CASTHPLQDTQYF. Here the CDR3 DNA reads TGTGCCAGCACACACCCCCTCCAGGATACGCAGTATTTT.

The gene calls are TRBV5-4 and TRBJ2-5; 7 bases fit TRBD1. J lost 0 bases, V lost 0 bases, and 2 bases had no gene match. The CDR3 runs to 15 residues. The V gene's germline CDR1 is SGHNT and CDR2 YYREEE (reference sequence). CDR3 in amino acids: CASSLGTGNQETQYF. DNA for the CDR3: TGTGCCAGCAGCTTGGGGACAGGAAACCAAGAGACCCAGTACTTC.

The chain couples TRBV28 to TRBJ2-7, with a weak D call TRBD1 (6 bases). CDR3 length: 15 amino acids. V was pared by 6 bases and J by 7 bases, with 22 bases between. Germline V lookup: CDR1 MDHEN, CDR2 SYDVKM. As DNA, the CDR3 is TGTGCCAGCAGCCATACAGGGCCCGGCTCGTGGGAGCAGTACTTC. Its translation: CASSHTGPGSWEQYF.

This clone has a handful of counts. The CDR3: CASRDDSTGELFF. The CDR3 DNA reads as TGCGCCAGCCGGGACGACTCGACCGGGGAGCTGTTTTTT. The rearrangement links TRBV10-1 to TRBJ2-2; D may correspond to TRBD1 or TRBD2 (5 bases each). The CDR3 contains 13 residues. CDR1 is WNHNN and CDR2 is SYGVQD in the germline V gene (reference sequence). V was clipped by 8 bases and J by 5 bases, with 12 bases between them.

V gene TRBV9 combines with J gene TRBJ2-3; D is perhaps TRBD1 (7 bases). Germline assignment: CDR1 SGDLS and CDR2 YYNGEE. This CDR3 has 15 amino acids. The ends were cut back, 2 bases at V and 1 base at J, with 11 bases in the middle. The CDR3 protein is CASSVRGAGTDTQYF. The CDR3 nucleotides are TGTGCCAGCAGCGTCAGGGGGGCCGGCACAGATACGCAGTATTTT.

Many counts were recorded for this clone. The same CDR3 is also encoded by other DNA sequences in this sample. This rearrangement joins TRBV9 to TRBJ2-3; 8 nucleotides match TRBD2. After removal of 4 bases from V and 5 bases from J, the junction contained 6 bases not matched to a gene. This CDR3 has 14 amino acids. Germline V gene data show CDR1 as SGDLS and CDR2 as YYNGEE. The CDR3 loop reads CASSPSGSQDTQYF. DNA for the CDR3: TGTGCCAGCAGCCCCAGCGGGAGTCAAGATACGCAGTATTTT.

V gene TRBV5-8 combines with J gene TRBJ2-7; 9 bases map to TRBD1. Per the germline V gene, CDR1 is SGHTS and CDR2 is YDEGEE. Trimming took 0 bases from V and 4 from J; bases not matched to a gene: 5. The CDR3 is 15 amino acids. The CDR3 coding sequence is TGTGCCAGCAGCTTGGTGGGGGACAGGGATTACGAGCAGTACTTC. This gives the protein CASSLVGDRDYEQYF.

V and J are TRBV6-5 and TRBJ2-7, with 11 bases aligning to TRBD1. The junction had 9 bases not matched to a gene; V was cut back by 8 bases and J by 6 bases. Per the germline V gene, CDR1 is MNHEY and CDR2 is SVGAGI. CDR3 length: 14 amino acids. The CDR3 DNA follows: TGTGCCAGCGGCCGCGGGGGACAGGGGGTCGAGCAGTACTTC. This translates into CASGRGGQGVEQYF.

This rearrangement joins TRBV10-2 to TRBJ1-1; weak D call: TRBD1 (5 bases). Germline assignment: CDR1 WSHSY and CDR2 SAAADI. Deletions cut 2 bases from V and 5 bases from J, with 6 bases between. The CDR3 contains 12 residues. CDR3 DNA: TGCGCCAGCAGTGAGGGGGGAACTGAAGCTTTCTTT. Translated: CASSEGGTEAFF.

V usage is TRBV2 and J usage is TRBJ2-7, with D unclear. Germline V gives CDR1 SNHLY, CDR2 FYNNEI. The CDR3 is 11 amino acids. The germline V and J ends were trimmed by 7 bases and 2 bases, with 6 bases remaining between them. The CDR3 is CASTQAYEQYF. The CDR3 DNA reads TGTGCCAGCACCCAGGCCTACGAGCAGTACTTC.

The chain joins TRBV7-9 to TRBJ2-2, with D perhaps matching TRBD2 (5 bases). This CDR3 has 17 amino acids. Germline CDR1 reads SEHNR; CDR2 reads FQNEAQ (reference sequence). Trimming took off 5 bases at V and 6 bases at J, with 22 bases between the two ends. CDR3 in DNA: TGTGCCAGCAGCCTAATCGCAGGCAGAGGGCCCTCCGGGGAGCTGTTTTTT. Its protein is CASSLIAGRGPSGELFF.

This chain connects TRBV19 to TRBJ2-1, with 7 nucleotides matching TRBD2. Trimming at V came to 7 bases and at J to 8 bases, leaving 11 bases not matched to a gene. Germline CDR1 LNHDA, CDR2 SQIVND (reference sequence). The CDR3 totals 14 residues. The CDR3 DNA is TGTGCCAGTACTCTAGCGGTCCGGCCTGATGAGCAGTTCTTC. It codes for CASTLAVRPDEQFF.

CDR3 sequence: CASSNHYEQYF. In DNA form, the CDR3 reads TGTGCCAGCAGTAACCACTACGAGCAGTACTTC. V gene TRBV7-2 combines with J gene TRBJ2-7, with D hard to call. The CDR3 totals 11 residues. CDR1 is SGHTA, CDR2 FQGNSA, per germline. Trimming pared 6 bases from V and 3 bases from J, leaving 6 bases between.

The rearrangement uses TRBV6-4 and TRBJ2-1; D is possibly TRBD2 (5 bases). CDR3 length equals 16 residues. Germline loops: CDR1 MRHNA, CDR2 SNTAGT. Trimming cost V 5 bases and J 0 bases, with 14 bases left between them. In DNA form, the CDR3 reads TGTGCCAGCAGTCCCCTAGCTGTTAGCTCCTACAATGAGCAGTTCTTC. This translates into CASSPLAVSSYNEQFF.

This clone was seen many times. The J gene is TRBJ2-1, the V gene TRBV4-1; TRBD2 agrees at 9 bases. The CDR3 loop spans 14 amino acids. The germline V gene encodes CDR1 MGHRA and CDR2 YSYEKL. The trim removed 4 bases at V and 7 bases at J, leaving 5 bases unmatched. As DNA, the CDR3 is TGCGCCAGCAGCCCAGCGGGAGGAGGTAATGAGCAGTTCTTC. It translates to CASSPAGGGNEQFF.

This clone was picked up one time. The V call is TRBV30, the J call TRBJ1-2; 8 positions match TRBD1. CDR1 is GTSNPN and CDR2 is SVGIG in the germline V gene (reference sequence). The length of the CDR3 is 12 residues. The junction had 5 bases not matched to a gene; V was cut back by 7 bases and J by 4 bases. As DNA, the CDR3 is TGTGCCTCCGGGACAGGATCCTATGGCTACACCTTC. Translation: CASGTGSYGYTF.